The next 11 T cell receptor beta chains were all read from a single sample in a study of shared clonotypes between healthy human individuals. The table came from immunoSEQ multiplex PCR; TCRdb's copy has only in-frame clones and leaves some out. The table has a few million clones, around 90% seen once. The sequenced sample was naive CD4+ T cells from PBMCs. Regarding subset: CD45RA+ positively selected. The receptor source for this set is a man between 18 and 29 years old in good health. Some clones in this sample may be carry-over from other donors' samples.

V and J are TRBV4-1 and TRBJ2-5; TRBD1 aligns across 9 bases. The J call may be incorrect, as the DNA end agrees better with TRBJ2-7. From germline, CDR1 is MGHRA and CDR2 YSYEKL. The CDR3 length is 15 residues. Here the CDR3 reads CASSQRGQGGDEQYF. DNA for the CDR3: TGCGCCAGCAGCCAAAGGGGACAGGGTGGAGACGAGCAGTACTTC.

The chain combines TRBV29-1 with TRBJ1-2; D is undetermined. CDR1 is SQVTM, CDR2 ANQGSEA, per germline. V was cut by 4 bases and J by 4 bases, with 13 bases left in between. CDR3 length: 13 amino acids. The CDR3 DNA reads as TGCAGCGTTGGAGTAGAGAACTCCTATGGCTACACCTTC. It encodes CSVGVENSYGYTF.

This clone was picked up a small number of times. CDR3 loop: CASRADRVQPQHF. DNA for the CDR3: TGTGCCAGCAGGGCTGACAGGGTTCAGCCCCAGCATTTT. The chain couples TRBV6-1 to TRBJ1-5; 7 positions agree with TRBD1. V lost 6 bases and J lost 6; bases outside the gene matches: 5. Germline V gives CDR1 MNHNS, CDR2 SASEGT. The CDR3 covers 13 residues.

V and J are TRBV5-1 and TRBJ2-7; 8 bases fit TRBD1. The germline V gene encodes CDR1 SGHRS and CDR2 YFSETQ. The CDR3 extends over 14 amino acids. Trimming took 2 bases from V and 2 from J; bases not matched to a gene: 3. Here the CDR3 reads CASSLLTGAYEQYF. CDR3 nucleotide sequence: TGCGCCAGCAGCTTACTGACAGGGGCCTACGAGCAGTACTTC.

The CDR3 loop reads CASSLEERGTDTQYF. CDR3 bases: TGCGCCAGCAGCTTGGAGGAACGTGGCACAGATACGCAGTATTTT. The chain joins TRBV5-1 to TRBJ2-3; D remains ambiguous. This CDR3 comprises 15 residues. V was shortened by 0 bases and J by 1 base, with 9 bases between the two germline ends. Germline loops: CDR1 SGHRS, CDR2 YFSETQ.

This chain uses TRBV7-9 with TRBJ1-1, with 7 nucleotides matching TRBD1. Germline V gives CDR1 SEHNR, CDR2 FQNEAQ (reference sequence). The CDR3 consists of 14 residues. After removal of 1 base from V and 4 bases from J, the junction contained 3 bases not matched to a gene. CDR3 residues: CASSLVPGGTEAFF. For the CDR3, the DNA is TGTGCCAGCAGCTTAGTCCCAGGGGGCACTGAAGCTTTCTTT.

The chain recombines TRBV28 with TRBJ1-1, with D perhaps matching TRBD1 (6 bases). Germline CDR1 is MDHEN and CDR2 is SYDVKM. CDR3 length: 14 residues. V lost 6 bases and J lost 3, with 14 bases in between. The CDR3, as DNA: TGTGCCAGCAGGCCCACAGGGTGGTACACTGAAGCTTTCTTT. Its translation: CASRPTGWYTEAFF.

This chain links TRBV5-1 with TRBJ1-2, with D perhaps matching TRBD1 (6 bases). Trimming took 4 bases from V and 5 from J, leaving 9 bases between them. In germline, CDR1 is SGHRS, CDR2 YFSETQ. The CDR3 has 12 amino acids. The CDR3 spells CASSRTEYGYTF. In DNA, the CDR3 is TGCGCCAGCAGCCGGACAGAATATGGCTACACCTTC.

This chain connects TRBV23-1 to TRBJ1-4; D is ambiguous. TRBV23-1 is labeled an ORF, and its function is uncertain. The CDR3 length is 19 residues. Deletions cut 3 bases from V and 6 bases from J, with 26 bases between. CDR3 DNA: TGCGCCAGCAGTCATGCGGCACCGGGGTCGTGGTTCACCGATGAAAAACTGTTTTTT. Protein: CASSHAAPGSWFTDEKLFF.

The CDR3 region is CASSLDLRWGGRGTDTQYF. CDR3 in DNA: TGTGCCAGCAGCTTAGATCTTCGTTGGGGAGGTCGGGGCACAGATACGCAGTATTTT. This rearrangement joins TRBV7-9 to TRBJ2-3; TRBD2 might be the D (6 bases). In germline, CDR1 is SEHNR, CDR2 FQNEAQ (reference sequence). This CDR3 has 19 residues. Trimming shortened V by 1 base and J by 1 base, and 21 bases separated the two germline ends.

The chain has TRBV28 and TRBJ2-5; TRBD2 matches 8 bases. The V gene end was trimmed by 4 bases and the J gene end by 5 bases; junction bases not matched to a gene: 15. This CDR3 region has 17 residues. Germline V gene sequence: CDR1 MDHEN, CDR2 SYDVKM. The chain's CDR3 is CASSSLRREGLGETQYF. The CDR3 nucleotides read TGTGCCAGCAGTTCATTACGACGGGAGGGCCTTGGGGAGACCCAGTACTTC.